This T cell receptor (beta chain) is from a study of regulatory T cells in long-lasting Graves disease. As for the study in general: Graves' patients with a new diagnosis had received antithyroid drugs under 3 months.

Specified time point: newly diagnosed GD, antithyroid drugs for less than 3 months. PBMC RNA served as the TCR library source. The diagnosis of Graves' disease used American Thyroid Association guidelines. This CDR3 has 16 amino acids. V gave up 0 bases and J gave up 5 bases, with 17 bases separating them. In germline, CDR1 is DFQATT, CDR2 SNEGSKA (reference sequence). iRepertoire HTBI primers and Arm-PCR of CDR3 regions built TCR beta libraries. TCRdb fed the multiplex PCR reads into MiXCR, producing one record per CDR3 protein. Among 200,000 to 250,000 distinct CDR3 sequences listed, about 19% were seen once. Overall study findings and caveats: The number of shared public clonotypes was higher in persistent patients (under 3,000) than new patients (966).

This clonotype was seen more than once but under ten times. Its antigen is unknown. The chain links TRBV20-1 to TRBJ1-5; D possibly corresponds to TRBD1 (6 bases). The sequencing used peripheral blood mononuclear cells (PBMCs), collected at new diagnosis, from a patient treated with antithyroid drugs. The TCR was taken from a female donor with Graves disease. The CDR3 nucleotides are TGCAGTGCTAGAGATCCCGCAGGGGCGCTTGATCAGCCCCAGCATTTT. It specifies CSARDPAGALDQPQHF.